This TCR beta chain was captured by sequencing in a study of blood T cell repertoires in COVID-19 (dated by TCRdb to about 2020). With respect to the entire study: The collaborator samples originated in the United States, Italy and Spain and spanned the acute and convalescent phases of COVID-19. The prospective study material was composed of cDNA or gDNA derived from T cells, B-cell-depleted T cells, or PBMCs. Subjects who had been exposed to COVID-19, were actively infected with it, or had recovered from it provided the deeply sampled blood TCRbeta repertoires that made up the dataset. The repertoires were released in a freely available public database meant as a resource for research on the immune response to SARS-CoV-2. Samples were obtained from the ongoing ImmuneRACE study (first 160 participants) and from over 1,000 subjects provided by 6 global collaborators. The sample metadata nearly always contained a de-identified subject ID, COVID-19 status, age in years and sex. Where HLA class I and class II types were available, the types were taken from metadata supplied by the sample provider, not from assay-based typing.

Enrolling through a virtual design, the prospective study's participants ranged in age from roughly 18 to 95 years and lived across 24 United States geographic areas. Cohort assignment in the prospective study relied on participant-reported clinical history from a screening survey and a study questionnaire. Mobile phlebotomists in the prospective study collected whole blood, serum and a nasopharyngeal or oropharyngeal swab from every participant. Prospective study participants could optionally give additional blood draws and questionnaires over a roughly two-month period. Blood samples from the prospective study were shipped frozen or at room temperature prior to DNA extraction. The study at large found these results: How much clinical and demographic metadata was included differed by source and by participant, and the metadata was provided uncurated.

Unmatched junction bases come to 5, with V trimmed by 2 bases and J by 4 bases. The germline V gene provides CDR1 LGHNA and CDR2 YSLEER. The CDR3 measures 15 amino acids from cysteine to phenylalanine. Here the CDR3 DNA is all that survives: 45 bases in frame from base 1. TCRbeta CDR3 regions were amplified from genomic DNA using the immunoSEQ Assay, a bias-controlled multiplex PCR. From the authors' description of their analysis: Nucleated cell counts per sample were estimated from amplification of reference gene primers within the assay. Sequence reads were collapsed and filtered to measure the absolute abundance of every unique TCRbeta CDR3 rearrangement. For each sample, productive Simpson clonality was calculated as the square root of Simpson's diversity index across productive rearrangements. Sourced from immuneACCESS, this table was stored by TCRdb with only in-frame sequences that have V and J called. A share of the clones is absent; for the studies checked, an unresolved V gene accounts for under half, and the remainder has no known explanation. The DNA gave D and trimming, while V, J and clone size come from that table. The table for this sample lists about 340,000 clones; around 86% of them were counted only once. The top ten constitute around 4.4% of the sample.

On this clone itself: It has no known antigen specificity. No base quality information exists; no much larger clone differs at one position.

The V and J genes are TRBV4-3 and TRBJ1-2, and TRBD1 aligns with 9 junction nucleotides. The clonotype was recovered from a woman aged 40 to 55 with acute COVID-19. Source material: PBMCs or T cells enriched from blood (not recorded which). The nucleotide sequence is TGCGCCAGCAGCCAACTGGCGACAGGGGGCTATGGCTACACCTTC. Its coded protein is CASSQLATGGYGYTF.